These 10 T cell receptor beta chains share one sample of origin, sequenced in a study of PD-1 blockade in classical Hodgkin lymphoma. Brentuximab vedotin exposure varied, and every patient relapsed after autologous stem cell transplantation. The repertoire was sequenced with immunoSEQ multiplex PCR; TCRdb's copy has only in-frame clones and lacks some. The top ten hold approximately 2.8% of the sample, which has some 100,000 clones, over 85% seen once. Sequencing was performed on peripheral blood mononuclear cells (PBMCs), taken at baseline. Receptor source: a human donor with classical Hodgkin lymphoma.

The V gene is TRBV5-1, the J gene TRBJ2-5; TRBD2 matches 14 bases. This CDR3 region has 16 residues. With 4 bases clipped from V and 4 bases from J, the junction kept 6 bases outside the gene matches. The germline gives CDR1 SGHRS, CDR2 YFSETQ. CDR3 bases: TGCGCCAGCAGCCCGGGACTAGCGGGAGTCGGAGAGACCCAGTACTTC. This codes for CASSPGLAGVGETQYF.

CDR3 region: CASSMLAELKGQYF. For the CDR3, the DNA is TGTGCCAGTAGTATGCTAGCGGAGTTGAAGGGGCAGTACTTC. This chain links TRBV19 with TRBJ2-7; TRBD2 matches at 7 bases. The ends lost 3 bases at V and 9 bases at J; junction bases unmatched: 11. The CDR3 covers 14 residues. In germline, CDR1 is LNHDA, CDR2 SQIVND (reference sequence).

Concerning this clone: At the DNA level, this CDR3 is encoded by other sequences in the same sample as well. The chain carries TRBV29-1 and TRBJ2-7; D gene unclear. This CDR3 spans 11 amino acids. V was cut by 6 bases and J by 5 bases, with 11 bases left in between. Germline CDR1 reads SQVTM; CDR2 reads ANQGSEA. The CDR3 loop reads CSVLMVDEQYF. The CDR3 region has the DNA TGCAGCGTCCTGATGGTGGACGAGCAGTACTTC.

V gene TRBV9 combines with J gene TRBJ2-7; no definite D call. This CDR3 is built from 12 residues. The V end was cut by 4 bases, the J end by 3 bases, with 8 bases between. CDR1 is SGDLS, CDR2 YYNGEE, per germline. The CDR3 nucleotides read TGTGCCAGCAGCCCCTCGGGCTACGAGCAGTACTTC. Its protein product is CASSPSGYEQYF.

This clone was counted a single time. The CDR3 nucleotides are TGTGCCAGCAGTGAACAGGGAGGGTCGGAGACCCAGTACTTC. This gives the protein CASSEQGGSETQYF. This chain joins TRBV6-1 and TRBJ2-5; 7 bases agree with TRBD2. CDR3 length: 14 amino acids. V shed 2 bases and J 5 bases; nucleotides not matched to a gene: 5. Germline V gene sequence: CDR1 MNHNS, CDR2 SASEGT.

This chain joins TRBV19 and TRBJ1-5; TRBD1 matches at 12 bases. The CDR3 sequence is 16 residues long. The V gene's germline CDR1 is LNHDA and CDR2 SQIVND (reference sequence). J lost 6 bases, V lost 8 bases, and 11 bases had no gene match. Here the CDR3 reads CASEPGQGAGGQPQHF. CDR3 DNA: TGTGCCAGTGAACCGGGACAGGGGGCAGGAGGTCAGCCCCAGCATTTT.

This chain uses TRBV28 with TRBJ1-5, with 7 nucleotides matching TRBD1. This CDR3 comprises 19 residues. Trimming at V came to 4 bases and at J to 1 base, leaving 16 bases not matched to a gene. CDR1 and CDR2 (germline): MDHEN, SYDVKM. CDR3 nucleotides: TGTGCCAGCAGTTCGCCGGGGGGATACGACAGGGCCAGCAATCAGCCCCAGCATTTT. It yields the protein CASSSPGGYDRASNQPQHF. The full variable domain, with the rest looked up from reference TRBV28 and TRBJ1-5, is DVKVTQSSRYLVKRTGEKVFLECVQDMDHENMFWYRQDPGLGLRLIYFSYDVKMKEKGDIPEGYSVSREKKERFSLILESASTNQTSMYLCASSSPGGYDRASNQPQHFGDGTRLSIL.

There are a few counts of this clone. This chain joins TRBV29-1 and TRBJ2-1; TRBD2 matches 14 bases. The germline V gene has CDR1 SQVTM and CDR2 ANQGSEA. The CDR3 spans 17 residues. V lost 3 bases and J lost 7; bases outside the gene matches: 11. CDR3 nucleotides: TGCAGCGTTGACGGGACTAGCGGGAGAGGGGGCCCTAATGAGCAGTTCTTC. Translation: CSVDGTSGRGGPNEQFF.

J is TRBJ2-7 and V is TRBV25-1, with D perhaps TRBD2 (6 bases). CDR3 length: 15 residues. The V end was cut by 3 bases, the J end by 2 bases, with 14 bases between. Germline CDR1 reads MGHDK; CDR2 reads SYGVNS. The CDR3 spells CASSEGAGPPYEQYF. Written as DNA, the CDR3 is TGTGCCAGCAGTGAGGGCGCGGGACCGCCCTACGAGCAGTACTTC.

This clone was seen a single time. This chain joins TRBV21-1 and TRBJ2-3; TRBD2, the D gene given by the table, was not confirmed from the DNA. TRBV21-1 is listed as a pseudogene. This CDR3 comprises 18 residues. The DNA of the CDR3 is TGTGCCAGCAGCATCGGGACTAGCGGGAGGGAAAGCACAGATACGCAGTATTTT. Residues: CASSIGTSGRESTDTQYF.